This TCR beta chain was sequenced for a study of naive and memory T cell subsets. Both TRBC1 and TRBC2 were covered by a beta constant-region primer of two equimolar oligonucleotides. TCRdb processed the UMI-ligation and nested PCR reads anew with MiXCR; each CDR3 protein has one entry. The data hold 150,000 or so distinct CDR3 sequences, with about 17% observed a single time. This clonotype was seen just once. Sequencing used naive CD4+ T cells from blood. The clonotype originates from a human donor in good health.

CDR3 residues: CASSRTSGICNEQFF. CDR3 nucleotide sequence: TGTGCCAGCTCACGGACTAGCGGGATCTGCAATGAGCAGTTCTTC. The chain uses TRBV18 and TRBJ2-1, with 12 bases lining up with TRBD2. After removal of 4 bases from V and 6 bases from J, the junction contained 4 bases not matched to a gene. The CDR3 length is 15 residues. Germline V gene lookup returns CDR1 KGHSH and CDR2 LQKENI.